This TCR beta chain comes out of a study of spatial heterogeneity in lung cancer. Study-wide context: Samples were obtained from about 75 donors, all untreated early-stage non-small cell lung cancer patients.

Time point specified: blood at routine non-recurrence follow-up after resection. Whole RNA came from tumor, nontumor lung or frozen PBMC and was sequenced without being sorted. From the 5' RACE reads, TCRdb called clonotypes with MiXCR, one entry per CDR3 protein. Of some 46,000 distinct CDR3 sequences in the sample, roughly 12% are singletons; the top ten hold more than 25%. This clonotype was counted ten times or more. A junction end diverges from the germline sequence, so it may reflect a read error. The sample in question was PBMCs, obtained at follow-up. The TCR was taken from a male donor with early-stage non-small cell lung cancer.

CDR3 sequence: CASSVQGSSNEQFF. The CDR3 coding sequence is TGTGCCAGCAGTGTCCAGGGTTCCTCCAATGAGCAGTTCTTC. The V gene is TRBV6-4, the J gene TRBJ2-1; possible D gene TRBD1, 5 bases. CDR1 MRHNA and CDR2 SNTAGT come from the germline V gene. The CDR3 covers 14 residues.